These 9 T cell receptor beta chains came from one sample sequenced in a study of blood T cells in healthy people across ages. Primers used in a second PCR of roughly 6 to 12 cycles were a sample-barcoded 5' primer and a J-beta primer mix. Via MiXCR, TCRdb re-called the 5' RACE reads, giving one row per CDR3 protein. The data hold roughly 1.6 million distinct CDR3 sequences, with roughly 32% observed a single time. Sequenced: blood. All receptors derive from a woman aged 30 to 39 in good health.

This clonotype showed up just a few times. In DNA form, the CDR3 reads TGTGCCAGCAGCCTACAGGGGGGCCTCCAAGGTGGAACTGAAGCTTTCTTT. Residues: CASSLQGGLQGGTEAFF. The chain joins TRBV7-2 to TRBJ1-1, with 8 bases lining up with TRBD1. CDR3 length: 17 amino acids. Losses at the gene ends were 5 bases for V and 5 bases for J; bases not matched to a gene: 16. Germline V gene sequence: CDR1 SGHTA, CDR2 FQGNSA.

The rearrangement joins TRBV20-1 to TRBJ2-1; 11 nucleotides match TRBD2. The CDR3 consists of 20 residues. CDR1 is DFQATT and CDR2 is SNEGSKA in the germline V gene (reference sequence). The J segment lost 3 bases and the V segment lost 6 bases, leaving 22 bases of the junction unmatched. The CDR3 DNA is TGCAGTGCAATAAGAGCTTTGGGGATAGCGGGGGGGCCTTACTACAATGAGCAGTTCTTC. As protein: CSAIRALGIAGGPYYNEQFF.

The CDR3 loop reads CATAGRIPETQYF. Here the CDR3 DNA reads TGTGCCACCGCCGGGAGGATCCCAGAGACCCAGTACTTC. V gene TRBV24-1 combines with J gene TRBJ2-5, with 7 bases that match TRBD2. The germline V gene encodes CDR1 KGHDR and CDR2 SFDVKD. Trimming cost V 9 bases and J 4 bases; bases outside gene matches: 7. The CDR3 length is 13 residues.

This chain uses TRBV4-1 with TRBJ1-6; no reliable D call. Deletions cut 4 bases from V and 7 bases from J, with 14 bases between. CDR1 and CDR2 (germline): MGHRA, YSYEKL. The CDR3 runs to 15 residues. In nucleotides, the CDR3 is TGCGCCAGCAGCCTTCTCGACGGTCCCAATTCACCCCTCCACTTT. Translation: CASSLLDGPNSPLHF.

The gene calls are TRBV10-2 and TRBJ2-1, with D uncertain. The CDR3 loop spans 14 amino acids. With 3 bases removed from V and 9 bases from J, the gap between germline ends came to 15 bases. In germline, CDR1 is WSHSY, CDR2 SAAADI. Here the CDR3 reads CASSDHPSPGEQFF. CDR3 bases: TGCGCCAGCAGTGATCATCCCAGCCCTGGTGAGCAGTTCTTC.

This clonotype was recorded a few times. The CDR3 loop is CASSPRQGSHEQYF. The DNA of the CDR3 is TGTGCCAGCAGCCCGCGACAGGGAAGCCACGAGCAGTACTTC. The V call is TRBV7-6, the J call TRBJ2-4, with 7 positions matching TRBD1. The J call may be incorrect, as the DNA end agrees better with TRBJ2-7. The CDR3 consists of 14 residues. The germline V gene has CDR1 SGHVS and CDR2 FNYEAQ.

The chain has TRBV7-2 and TRBJ2-3; the D is unclear. The CDR3 is made up of 14 amino acids. CDR1 SGHTA and CDR2 FQGNSA come from the germline V gene. Between the trimmed V and J ends, which lost 0 bases and 4 bases, there was a span of 8 bases. DNA for the CDR3: TGTGCCAGCAGCTTAGCGATGGCGGCAGATACGCAGTATTTT. It is translated as CASSLAMAADTQYF.

J is TRBJ1-2 and V is TRBV5-1, with TRBD1 matching 8 bases. V lost 4 bases, J lost 4 bases, and 12 bases stayed unmatched. Germline V gene data show CDR1 as SGHRS and CDR2 as YFSETQ. The CDR3 sequence is 16 residues long. The DNA of the CDR3 is TGCGCCAGCAGCCAATACTTCAGGGGGCGCGCCTATGGCTACACCTTC. It translates to CASSQYFRGRAYGYTF. Complete variable domain (other parts from reference TRBV5-1 and TRBJ1-2): KAGVTQTPRYLIKTRGQQVTLSCSPISGHRSVSWYQQTPGQGLQFLFEYFSETQRNKGNFPGRFSGRQFSNSRSEMNVSTLELGDSALYLCASSQYFRGRAYGYTFGSGTRLTVV.

The chain couples TRBV7-9 to TRBJ2-7; 9 positions match TRBD2. After removal of 2 bases from V and 6 bases from J, the junction contained 8 bases not matched to a gene. The CDR3 consists of 15 residues. CDR1 is SEHNR, CDR2 FQNEAQ, per germline (reference sequence). CDR3 in amino acids: CASSLSLAGRGEQYF. The DNA of the CDR3 is TGTGCCAGCAGCTTAAGCCTAGCGGGAAGGGGCGAGCAGTACTTC.